One TCR beta chain is described in this entry. The antigen is unknown. The germline V and J ends were trimmed by 2 bases and 4 bases, with 13 bases remaining between them. Per the germline V gene, CDR1 is SGHTA and CDR2 is FQGTGA. The CDR3 is 15 residues long. This specimen comes from a study of T cell responses to AZD1222 COVID-19 vaccine. Overall study results and limits: The reported proportion of spike-specific TCRs targeting unmutated variant regions was nearly half.

The assay was immunoSEQ multiplex PCR, and TCRdb's table has in-frame clones only and misses some. The sample carries 200,000 or so clones, around 90% recorded once. The origin of this receptor is an adult in good health. V and J are TRBV7-3 and TRBJ2-3, with D possibly TRBD2 on 6 matching bases. Source: peripheral blood, taken on day 0 of AZD1222 vaccination. In nucleotides, the CDR3 is TGTGCCAGCAGCTTAGCCCTAGCGCCCCCAGATACGCAGTATTTT. The encoded protein is CASSLALAPPDTQYF.